This is a list of T cell receptor beta chains from one sample in a study of beta chain features in type 1 diabetes. Method: immunoSEQ multiplex PCR; TCRdb's copy keeps in-frame clones and lacks some. The table includes hundreds of thousands of clones, over 14% detected once. Sequencing used naive CD4+ T cells from blood. Every receptor here comes from a man aged 18 to 29 with type 1 diabetes. The CDR3 runs from the conserved cysteine through the conserved F or W. A D gene is named only where the DNA matches it firmly. The size field is filled for only some rows; it gives once, few, many or a size class.

CASSLGVRVDSPLHF	TGTGCCAGCAGCTTAGGAGTCAGGGTGGATTCACCCCTCCACTTT	TRBV11-2	TRBJ1-6	few	-
CASSGGTSAFRETQYF	TGTGCCAGCAGCGGGGGGACTAGCGCGTTCAGAGAGACCCAGTACTTC	TRBV9	TRBJ2-5	few	TRBD2
CASSLGTGESYEQYF	TGCGCCAGCAGCTTAGGGACAGGGGAGAGCTACGAGCAGTACTTC	TRBV5-1	TRBJ2-7	-	TRBD1
CASNKMNTEAFF	TGTGCCAGCAACAAGATGAACACTGAAGCTTTCTTT	TRBV2	TRBJ1-1	-	-
CASSAGQGVWETQYF	TGTGCCAGCAGCGCAGGACAGGGGGTGTGGGAGACCCAGTACTTC	TRBV11-3	TRBJ2-5	few	TRBD1
CASSSTVSSPLHF	TGTGCCAGCAGCTCCACGGTATCCTCACCCCTCCACTTT	TRBV5-6	TRBJ1-6	few	-
CASSDKNRVGANVLTF	TGTGCCAGCAGTGACAAGAACAGGGTCGGGGCCAACGTCCTGACTTTC	TRBV28	TRBJ2-6	few	-
CASSPGTSRNEQFF	TGTGCCAGCAGCCCTGGGACTAGCCGCAATGAGCAGTTCTTC	TRBV7-8	TRBJ2-1	-	TRBD2
CASSPSGGIYNEQFF	TGCGCCAGCAGCCCGTCGGGGGGGATATACAATGAGCAGTTCTTC	TRBV5-1	TRBJ2-1	-	TRBD2
CASSEGQGRGSPLHF	TGTGCCAGCAGTGAAGGCCAGGGGAGGGGTTCACCCCTCCACTTT	TRBV6-1	TRBJ1-6	-	-